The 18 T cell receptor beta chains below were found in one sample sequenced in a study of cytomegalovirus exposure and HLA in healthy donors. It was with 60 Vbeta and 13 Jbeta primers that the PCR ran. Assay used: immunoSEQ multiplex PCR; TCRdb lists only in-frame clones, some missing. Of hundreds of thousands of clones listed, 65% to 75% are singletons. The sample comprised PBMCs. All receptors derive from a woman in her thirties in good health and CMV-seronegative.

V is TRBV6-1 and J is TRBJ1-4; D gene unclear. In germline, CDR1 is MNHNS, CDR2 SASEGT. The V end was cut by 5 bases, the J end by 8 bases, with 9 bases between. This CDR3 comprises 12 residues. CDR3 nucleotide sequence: TGTGCCAGCAGTTATTCAGGAGAAAAACTGTTTTTT. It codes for CASSYSGEKLFF.

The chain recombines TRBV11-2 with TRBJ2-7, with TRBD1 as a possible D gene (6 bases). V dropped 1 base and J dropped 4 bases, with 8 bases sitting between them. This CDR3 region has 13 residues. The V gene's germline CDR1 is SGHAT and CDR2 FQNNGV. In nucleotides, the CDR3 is TGTGCCAGCAGCTTAGGGACAGAGTACGAGCAGTACTTC. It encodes CASSLGTEYEQYF.

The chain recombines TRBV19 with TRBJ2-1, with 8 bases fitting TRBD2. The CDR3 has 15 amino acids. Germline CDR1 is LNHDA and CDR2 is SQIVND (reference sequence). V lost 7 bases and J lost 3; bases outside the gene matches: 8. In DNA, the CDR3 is TGTGCCAGTATCCATAGCGGGAACAACTACAATGAGCAGTTCTTC. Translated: CASIHSGNNYNEQFF.

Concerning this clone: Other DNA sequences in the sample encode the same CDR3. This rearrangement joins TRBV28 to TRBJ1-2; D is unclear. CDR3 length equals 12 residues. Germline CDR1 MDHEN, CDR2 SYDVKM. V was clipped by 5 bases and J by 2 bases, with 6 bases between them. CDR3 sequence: CASSGGNYGYTF. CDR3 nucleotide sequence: TGTGCCAGCAGTGGCGGGAACTATGGCTACACCTTC.

The CDR3 loop reads CASSYSMGSQETQYF. In DNA form, the CDR3 reads TGCGCCAGCAGCTACTCAATGGGGAGTCAAGAGACCCAGTACTTC. J is TRBJ2-5 and V is TRBV5-1; maybe TRBD2 (5 bases). The germline V gene has CDR1 SGHRS and CDR2 YFSETQ. This CDR3 spans 15 amino acids. Trimming took off 3 bases at V and 2 bases at J, with 14 bases between the two ends.

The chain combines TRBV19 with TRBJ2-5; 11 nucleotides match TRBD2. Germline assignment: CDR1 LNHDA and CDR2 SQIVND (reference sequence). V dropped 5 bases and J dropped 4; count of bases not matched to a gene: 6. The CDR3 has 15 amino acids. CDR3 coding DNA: TGTGCCAGTAGTCGTCTAGCGGGGGGCCCAGAGACCCAGTACTTC. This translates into CASSRLAGGPETQYF. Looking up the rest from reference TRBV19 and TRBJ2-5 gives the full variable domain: DGGITQSPKYLFRKEGQNVTLSCEQNLNHDAMYWYRQDPGQGLRLIYYSQIVNDFQKGDIAEGYSVSREKKESFPLTVTSAQKNPTAFYLCASSRLAGGPETQYFGPGTRLLVL.

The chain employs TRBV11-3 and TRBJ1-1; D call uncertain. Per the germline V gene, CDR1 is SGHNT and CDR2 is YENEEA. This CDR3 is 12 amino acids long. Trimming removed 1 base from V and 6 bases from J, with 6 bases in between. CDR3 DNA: TGTGCCAGCAGCTTAGTGTCGGCTGAAGCTTTCTTT. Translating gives CASSLVSAEAFF. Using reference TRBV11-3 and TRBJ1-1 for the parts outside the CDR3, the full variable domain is EAGVVQSPRYKIIEKKQPVAFWCNPISGHNTLYWYLQNLGQGPELLIRYENEEAVDDSQLPKDRFSAERLKGVDSTLKIQPAELGDSAVYLCASSLVSAEAFFGQGTRLTVV.

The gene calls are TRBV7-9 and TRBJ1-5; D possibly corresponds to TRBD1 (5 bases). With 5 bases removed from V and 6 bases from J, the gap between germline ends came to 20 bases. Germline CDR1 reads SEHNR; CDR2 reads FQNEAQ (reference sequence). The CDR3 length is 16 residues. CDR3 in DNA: TGTGCCAGCAGCCCCGCGACTCCAATAGGGGTTCAGCCCCAGCATTTT. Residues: CASSPATPIGVQPQHF.

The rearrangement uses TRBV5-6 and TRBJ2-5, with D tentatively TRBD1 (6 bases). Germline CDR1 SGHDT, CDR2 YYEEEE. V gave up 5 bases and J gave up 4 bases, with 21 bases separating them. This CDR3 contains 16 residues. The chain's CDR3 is CASRSFGQGSRETQYF. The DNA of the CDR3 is TGTGCCAGCAGATCGTTCGGCCAGGGGTCGAGAGAGACCCAGTACTTC. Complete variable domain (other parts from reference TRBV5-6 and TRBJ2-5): DAGVTQSPTHLIKTRGQQVTLRCSPKSGHDTVSWYQQALGQGPQFIFQYYEEEERQRGNFPDRFSGHQFPNYSSELNVNALLLGDSALYLCASRSFGQGSRETQYFGPGTRLLVL.

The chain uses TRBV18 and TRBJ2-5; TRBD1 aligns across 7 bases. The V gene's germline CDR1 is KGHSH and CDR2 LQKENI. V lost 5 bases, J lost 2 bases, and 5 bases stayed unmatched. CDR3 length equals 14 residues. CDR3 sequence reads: CASSAPGQQETQYF. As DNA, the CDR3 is TGTGCCAGCTCAGCCCCGGGACAGCAAGAGACCCAGTACTTC.

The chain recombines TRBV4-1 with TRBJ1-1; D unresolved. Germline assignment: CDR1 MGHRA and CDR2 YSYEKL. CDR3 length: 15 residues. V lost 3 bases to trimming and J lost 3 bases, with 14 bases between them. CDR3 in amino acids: CASSHWEGADTEAFF. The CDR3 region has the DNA TGCGCCAGCAGCCATTGGGAGGGCGCGGACACTGAAGCTTTCTTT.

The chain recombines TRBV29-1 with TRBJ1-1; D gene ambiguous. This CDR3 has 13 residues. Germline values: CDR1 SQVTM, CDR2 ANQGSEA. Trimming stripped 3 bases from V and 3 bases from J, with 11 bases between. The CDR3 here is CSVDLAEDTEAFF. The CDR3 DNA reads TGCAGCGTTGATTTGGCAGAGGACACTGAAGCTTTCTTT.

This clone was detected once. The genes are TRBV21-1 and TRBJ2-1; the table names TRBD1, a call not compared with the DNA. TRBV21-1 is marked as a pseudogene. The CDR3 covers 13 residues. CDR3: CASRTGPYNEQFF. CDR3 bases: TGTGCCAGCAGAACAGGGCCCTACAATGAGCAGTTCTTC.

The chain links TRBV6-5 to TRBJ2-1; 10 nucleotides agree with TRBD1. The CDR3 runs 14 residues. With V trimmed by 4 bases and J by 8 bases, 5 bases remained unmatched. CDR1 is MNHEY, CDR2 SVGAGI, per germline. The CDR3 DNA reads TGTGCCAGCAGTTGGGGGACAGGGGTCGATGAGCAGTTCTTC. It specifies CASSWGTGVDEQFF.

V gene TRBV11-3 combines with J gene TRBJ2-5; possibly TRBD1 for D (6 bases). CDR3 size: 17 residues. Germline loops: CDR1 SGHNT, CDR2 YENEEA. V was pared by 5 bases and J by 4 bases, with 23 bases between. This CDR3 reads CASSERRGYPSPETQYF. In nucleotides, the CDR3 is TGTGCCAGCAGCGAGCGAAGGGGGTACCCCTCCCCAGAGACCCAGTACTTC.

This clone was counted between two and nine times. CDR3 region: CASSRIGSYQPQHF. The DNA of the CDR3 is TGTGCCAGCAGCCGGATCGGGTCATATCAGCCCCAGCATTTT. V and J are TRBV27 and TRBJ1-5; D not resolved. The CDR3 contains 14 residues. The germline V gene has CDR1 MNHEY and CDR2 SMNVEV (reference sequence). With 6 bases removed from V and 5 bases from J, the gap between germline ends came to 14 bases.

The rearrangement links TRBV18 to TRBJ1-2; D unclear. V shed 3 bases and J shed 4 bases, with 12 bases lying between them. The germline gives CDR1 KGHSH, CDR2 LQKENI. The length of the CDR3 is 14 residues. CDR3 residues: CASSPRGLGYGYTF. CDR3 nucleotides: TGTGCCAGCTCACCGCGGGGTCTCGGCTATGGCTACACCTTC. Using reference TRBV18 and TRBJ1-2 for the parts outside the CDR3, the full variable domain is NAGVMQNPRHLVRRRGQEARLRCSPMKGHSHVYWYRQLPEEGLKFMVYLQKENIIDESGMPKERFSAEFPKEGPSILRIQQVVRGDSAAYFCASSPRGLGYGYTFGSGTRLTVV.

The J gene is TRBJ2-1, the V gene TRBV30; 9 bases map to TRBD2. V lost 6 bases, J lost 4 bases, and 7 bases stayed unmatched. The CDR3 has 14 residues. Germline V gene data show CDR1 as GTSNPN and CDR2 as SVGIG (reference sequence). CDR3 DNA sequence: TGTGCCTGCCCCCGACTAGCGGATTACAATGAGCAGTTCTTC. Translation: CACPRLADYNEQFF.